One sample yielded the 30 T cell receptor beta chains listed below, sequenced in a study of technical replicates of blood from several donors. Produced via immunoSEQ multiplex PCR; TCRdb's table is partial and in-frame only. The sample shows approximately 75,000 clones, more than 90% of them seen only once. Sequenced material: T cells isolated from PBMCs. The receptors were sampled from a human donor in good health.

V is TRBV5-1 and J is TRBJ1-1; D gene uncertain. Germline V CDR1 and CDR2: SGHRS, YFSETQ. CDR3 size: 15 residues. Trimming removed 0 bases from V and 5 bases from J, with 14 bases in between. In nucleotides, the CDR3 is TGCGCCAGCAGCTTGGGGGGAACCTCGGGGACTGAAGCTTTCTTT. This sequence encodes CASSLGGTSGTEAFF.

The chain joins TRBV4-3 to TRBJ1-5; 8 nucleotides agree with TRBD1. Trimming cost V 0 bases and J 6 bases; bases outside gene matches: 7. Germline CDR1 LGHNA, CDR2 YSLEER. The length of the CDR3 is 16 residues. CDR3: CASSQDSGGLAQPQHF. The CDR3, as DNA: TGCGCCAGCAGCCAAGATTCAGGGGGCTTAGCTCAGCCCCAGCATTTT.

The chain joins TRBV2 to TRBJ2-7; no clear D. Trimming removed 7 bases at V and 6 bases at J, with 7 bases between. Germline lookup yields CDR1 SNHLY and CDR2 FYNNEI. The CDR3 is made up of 10 amino acids. The CDR3 bases are TGTGCCAGCATGGGCCGCGAGCAGTACTTC. It codes for CASMGREQYF.

The V gene is TRBV9, the J gene TRBJ2-3; 8 bases are a match to TRBD2. The CDR3 totals 15 residues. The junction had 6 bases not matched to a gene; V was cut back by 2 bases and J by 4 bases. From germline, CDR1 is SGDLS and CDR2 YYNGEE. Here the CDR3 DNA reads TGTGCCAGCAGCGTCGGAGCGGGAGCGGCAGATACGCAGTATTTT. Residues: CASSVGAGAADTQYF.

V is TRBV5-1 and J is TRBJ2-7; 7 positions match TRBD1. The CDR3 is made up of 14 amino acids. V shed 2 bases and J 4 bases; nucleotides not matched to a gene: 6. Per germline, CDR1 SGHRS and CDR2 YFSETQ. The CDR3 here is CASSLRDSQYEQYF. The CDR3, as DNA: TGCGCCAGCAGCTTAAGGGACAGTCAATACGAGCAGTACTTC. Based on the CDR3 plus reference TRBV5-1 and TRBJ2-7, the full variable domain is KAGVTQTPRYLIKTRGQQVTLSCSPISGHRSVSWYQQTPGQGLQFLFEYFSETQRNKGNFPGRFSGRQFSNSRSEMNVSTLELGDSALYLCASSLRDSQYEQYFGPGTRLTVT.

This clone was detected only a few times. This rearrangement joins TRBV2 to TRBJ1-5; D gene unclear. Germline CDR1 and CDR2: SNHLY and FYNNEI. V lost 4 bases and J 7 bases, leaving 14 bases between the germline ends. The CDR3 is 14 residues long. CDR3 coding DNA: TGTGCCAGCAGTGGTGGGAGCAGGAACCAGCCCCAGCATTTT. This codes for CASSGGSRNQPQHF.

The DNA of the CDR3 is TGTGCCAGCAGCCCACCTCCGGGAAGCACAGATACGCAGTATTTT. Protein sequence: CASSPPPGSTDTQYF. The chain carries TRBV9 and TRBJ2-3; perhaps TRBD2 as D (5 bases). The V end was cut by 4 bases, the J end by 0 bases, with 12 bases between. Germline V gene sequence: CDR1 SGDLS, CDR2 YYNGEE. The CDR3 runs 15 residues. Full variable domain (missing parts from reference TRBV9 and TRBJ2-3): DSGVTQTPKHLITATGQRVTLRCSPRSGDLSVYWYQQSLDQGLQFLIQYYNGEERAKGNILERFSAQQFPDLHSELNLSSLELGDSALYFCASSPPPGSTDTQYFGPGTRLTVL.

The chain is built from TRBV19 and TRBJ1-2; possibly TRBD1 for D (6 bases). The CDR3 has 13 residues. Between the trimmed V and J ends, which lost 8 bases and 5 bases, there was a span of 15 bases. Germline V gives CDR1 LNHDA, CDR2 SQIVND (reference sequence). The DNA of the CDR3 is TGTGCCAGTTACGGGACACCCTTTTATGGCTACACCTTC. As protein: CASYGTPFYGYTF.

V gene TRBV4-2 combines with J gene TRBJ2-5; D might be TRBD1 (7 bases). Germline values: CDR1 LGHNA, CDR2 YNFKEQ. Deletions cut 3 bases from V and 6 bases from J, with 14 bases between. The CDR3 runs 14 residues. CDR3 loop: CASSHEGAGKTQYF. The CDR3 DNA follows: TGTGCCAGCAGCCATGAGGGGGCGGGGAAGACCCAGTACTTC.

The chain recombines TRBV5-1 with TRBJ2-2; 7 bases line up with TRBD1. Germline CDR1 SGHRS, CDR2 YFSETQ. The trim removed 2 bases at V and 6 bases at J, leaving 1 base unmatched. This CDR3 spans 13 amino acids. In DNA, the CDR3 is TGCGCCAGCAGCTTAACAGGGGCCGGGGAGCTGTTTTTT. Translated: CASSLTGAGELFF.

The genes are TRBV28 and TRBJ2-7; 9 bases fit TRBD1. V trimming: 4 bases; J trimming: 4 bases; junction bases outside the gene matches: 8. This CDR3 has 15 amino acids. Germline V gene data show CDR1 as MDHEN and CDR2 as SYDVKM. This CDR3 reads CASSWGTGKLYEQYF. CDR3 nucleotides: TGTGCCAGCAGTTGGGGGACAGGGAAATTGTACGAGCAGTACTTC.

The chain combines TRBV5-4 with TRBJ2-1; the D gene is possibly TRBD2 (5 bases). With 4 bases removed from V and 6 bases from J, the gap between germline ends came to 5 bases. CDR3 length equals 11 residues. In germline, CDR1 is SGHNT, CDR2 YYREEE (reference sequence). The CDR3 loop reads CASSRGNEQFF. Written as DNA, the CDR3 is TGTGCCAGCAGCCGGGGCAATGAGCAGTTCTTC.

V is TRBV25-1 and J is TRBJ1-3, with 7 bases lining up with TRBD1. Germline-derived CDR1 and CDR2 are MGHDK and SYGVNS. The J segment lost 3 bases and the V segment lost 5 bases, leaving 10 bases of the junction unmatched. The CDR3 sequence is 16 residues long. Written as DNA, the CDR3 is TGTGCCAGCAGTCCCAACAGGGGAGTCGGTGGAAACACCATATATTTT. Translation gives CASSPNRGVGGNTIYF.

The CDR3 bases are TGTGCCAGCAGCTTGGGACTAGCGGGAGCATACAATGAGCAGTTCTTC. Its protein product is CASSLGLAGAYNEQFF. This chain uses TRBV5-4 with TRBJ2-1, with 12 bases that match TRBD2. V shed 0 bases, J shed 4 bases, and the junction held 2 bases outside the gene matches. CDR3 size: 16 residues. Germline V gene lookup returns CDR1 SGHNT and CDR2 YYREEE (reference sequence).

The gene calls are TRBV10-3 and TRBJ2-1, with D tentatively TRBD1 (6 bases). V lost 6 bases, J lost 5 bases, and 14 bases lay in between. The CDR3 totals 14 residues. From germline, CDR1 is ENHRY and CDR2 SYGVKD. CDR3 nucleotide sequence: TGTGCCATCAGGAGGACAGCCCGAAACAATGAGCAGTTCTTC. It encodes CAIRRTARNNEQFF.

The chain links TRBV7-2 to TRBJ1-2; 7 bases line up with TRBD1. V shed 1 base, J shed 13 bases, and the junction held 12 bases outside the gene matches. Looked up from germline, CDR1 is SGHTA and CDR2 is FQGNSA. This CDR3 has 14 amino acids. The CDR3 loop is CASSLVTGTELSTF. CDR3 DNA sequence: TGTGCCAGCAGCTTAGTTACCGGGACAGAGCTTTCCACCTTC. The full variable domain, with the rest looked up from reference TRBV7-2 and TRBJ1-2, is GAGVSQSPSNKVTEKGKDVELRCDPISGHTALYWYRQSLGQGLEFLIYFQGNSAPDKSGLPSDRFSAERTGGSVSTLTIQRTQQEDSAVYLCASSLVTGTELSTFGSGTRLTVV.

The J gene is TRBJ1-2, the V gene TRBV28; D remains unclear. The CDR3 has 14 residues. Germline V gene sequence: CDR1 MDHEN, CDR2 SYDVKM. The V and J ends lost 6 bases and 0 bases respectively, with 11 bases between them. The CDR3 sequence is CASREDVANYGYTF. The DNA of the CDR3 is TGTGCCAGCAGGGAGGACGTAGCTAACTATGGCTACACCTTC.

The chain combines TRBV6-4 with TRBJ2-3; D gene unclear. Germline values: CDR1 MRHNA, CDR2 SNTAGT. There are 15 residues in the CDR3. With 4 bases removed from V and 2 bases from J, the gap between germline ends came to 13 bases. CDR3 residues: CASSADYSLTDTQYF. CDR3 bases: TGTGCCAGCAGTGCCGATTACAGCCTCACAGATACGCAGTATTTT.

V usage is TRBV2 and J usage is TRBJ2-1; possible D gene TRBD2, 6 bases. V gave up 10 bases and J gave up 0 bases, with 13 bases separating them. The germline gives CDR1 SNHLY, CDR2 FYNNEI. This CDR3 region has 14 residues. CDR3 nucleotides: TGTGCCATCTCCGGGACTGGCTCCTACAATGAGCAGTTCTTC. Encoded protein: CAISGTGSYNEQFF. Looking up the rest from reference TRBV2 and TRBJ2-1 gives the full variable domain: EPEVTQTPSHQVTQMGQEVILRCVPISNHLYFYWYRQILGQKVEFLVSFYNNEISEKSEIFDDQFSVERPDGSNFTLKIRSTKLEDSAMYFCAISGTGSYNEQFFGPGTRLTVL.

Only one count was recorded for this clone. This chain joins TRBV18 and TRBJ1-2; 7 bases are shared with TRBD1. The CDR3 is made up of 15 amino acids. V was clipped by 0 bases and J by 4 bases; unmatched bases: 5. CDR1 is KGHSH and CDR2 is LQKENI in the germline V gene. CDR3 in amino acids: CASSPPGQRLYGYTF. CDR3 sequence (DNA): TGTGCCAGCTCACCACCGGGACAGAGACTCTATGGCTACACCTTC.

The rearrangement links TRBV18 to TRBJ1-2; possibly TRBD1 for D (6 bases). CDR1 and CDR2 (germline): KGHSH, LQKENI. Trimming shortened V by 8 bases and J by 7 bases, and 23 bases separated the two germline ends. CDR3 size: 15 residues. The CDR3 is CASTITGTKVSGYTF. Written as DNA, the CDR3 is TGTGCCAGCACAATAACCGGGACAAAGGTCTCTGGCTACACCTTC. The entire variable domain, with the rest obtained from reference TRBV18 and TRBJ1-2, is as follows: NAGVMQNPRHLVRRRGQEARLRCSPMKGHSHVYWYRQLPEEGLKFMVYLQKENIIDESGMPKERFSAEFPKEGPSILRIQQVVRGDSAAYFCASTITGTKVSGYTFGSGTRLTVV.

As DNA, the CDR3 is TGTGCCTGGAGTGTACCCGGGAAATTGTTCGCGGGGGAGAGCTCCTACAATGAGCAGTTCTTC. Amino acid sequence: CAWSVPGKLFAGESSYNEQFF. V usage is TRBV30 and J usage is TRBJ2-1; 7 nucleotides align to TRBD2. The germline V gene has CDR1 GTSNPN and CDR2 SVGIG (reference sequence). V lost 0 bases, J lost 0 bases, and 20 bases stayed unmatched. The CDR3 length is 21 residues.

The chain has TRBV7-2 and TRBJ1-2; tentatively, D is TRBD1 (5 bases). The V and J ends lost 3 bases and 6 bases respectively, with 11 bases between them. Germline CDR1 reads SGHTA; CDR2 reads FQGNSA. The CDR3 runs to 13 residues. The CDR3 DNA follows: TGTGCCAGCAGCTTTTTTGGGGGGAATGGCTACACCTTC. This sequence encodes CASSFFGGNGYTF.

The rearrangement joins TRBV6-5 to TRBJ2-1; D is possibly TRBD1 (5 bases). Between the trimmed V and J ends, which lost 5 bases and 2 bases, there was a span of 10 bases. Germline lookup yields CDR1 MNHEY and CDR2 SVGAGI. This CDR3 region has 14 residues. The CDR3 sequence is CASSLPGTYNEQFF. The CDR3 DNA follows: TGTGCCAGCAGTCTCCCAGGGACCTACAATGAGCAGTTCTTC.

The chain has TRBV7-2 and TRBJ2-1; TRBD1 matches 8 bases. The junction had 5 bases not matched to a gene; V was cut back by 4 bases and J by 9 bases. This CDR3 comprises 13 residues. Looked up from germline, CDR1 is SGHTA and CDR2 is FQGNSA. In DNA form, the CDR3 reads TGTGCCAGCAGCTATAGGACAGGGAGTGAGCAGTTCTTC. Translation gives CASSYRTGSEQFF.

The CDR3 is CASSLERDYEQYF. CDR3 nucleotide sequence: TGTGCCAGCAGCTTAGAACGGGATTACGAGCAGTACTTC. The chain links TRBV11-2 to TRBJ2-7; D possibly corresponds to TRBD2 (5 bases). The V gene's germline CDR1 is SGHAT and CDR2 FQNNGV. The V end was cut by 0 bases, the J end by 4 bases, with 7 bases between. This CDR3 is built from 13 residues.

The CDR3 sequence is CASSLTGNEQFF. The CDR3 nucleotides are TGTGCCAGCAGCCTGACTGGTAATGAGCAGTTCTTC. The gene calls are TRBV5-4 and TRBJ2-1; D not resolved. The V end lost 4 bases, the J end lost 7 bases, and 9 bases lay between the germline ends. The CDR3 totals 12 residues. Looked up from germline, CDR1 is SGHNT and CDR2 is YYREEE (reference sequence).

The rearrangement links TRBV19 to TRBJ2-7; tentatively, D is TRBD2 (5 bases). This CDR3 contains 13 residues. V was shortened by 4 bases and J by 3 bases, with 10 bases between the two germline ends. CDR1 and CDR2 (germline): LNHDA, SQIVND (reference sequence). In nucleotides, the CDR3 is TGTGCCAGTAGTACCGGGATTTTCTACGAGCAGTACTTC. This sequence encodes CASSTGIFYEQYF.

CDR3 coding DNA: TGTGCCAGCAGCTTGCCAAGCGGGATCAACGAGCAGTACTTC. Protein: CASSLPSGINEQYF. The genes are TRBV5-6 and TRBJ2-7; 7 nucleotides line up with TRBD2. The CDR3 is 14 residues long. Germline V gives CDR1 SGHDT, CDR2 YYEEEE. The V and J ends lost 1 base and 5 bases, in that order; junction bases with no gene match: 6.

J is TRBJ2-3 and V is TRBV13; D remains unclear. The germline gives CDR1 PRHDT, CDR2 FYEKMQ (reference sequence). The V gene lost 3 bases and the J gene lost 0 bases, with 7 bases spanning the gap. The CDR3 has 14 amino acids. This CDR3 is CASSLERSTDTQYF. The CDR3 nucleotides are TGTGCCAGCAGCTTGGAGAGAAGCACAGATACGCAGTATTTT.